The 25 T cell receptor beta chains below were found in one sample sequenced in a study of cytomegalovirus exposure and HLA in healthy donors. PCR primers comprised 60 Vbeta and 13 Jbeta primers. Profiled with immunoSEQ multiplex PCR; TCRdb holds only in-frame clones, not every one. This sample carries tens of thousands of clones, around 78% of them seen once, and the ten largest clones take less than 6.5%. Sequences were obtained from PBMCs. All receptors come from a man between 18 and 35 years old in good health and CMV-seropositive.

The CDR3 spells CASGSISYNEQFF. In nucleotides, the CDR3 is TGTGCCAGCGGGAGTATCTCCTACAATGAGCAGTTCTTC. The chain couples TRBV6-5 to TRBJ2-1, with D possibly matching TRBD2 (5 bases). The CDR3 totals 13 residues. Germline CDR1 is MNHEY and CDR2 is SVGAGI. V lost 8 bases to trimming and J lost 0 bases, with 8 bases between them.

V usage is TRBV13 and J usage is TRBJ1-2, with D perhaps matching TRBD1 (5 bases). The germline gives CDR1 PRHDT, CDR2 FYEKMQ (reference sequence). Trimming pared 2 bases from V and 5 bases from J, leaving 21 bases between. The CDR3 is 17 residues long. The CDR3: CASSLPGLRASEYGYTF. CDR3 nucleotides: TGTGCCAGCAGCTTACCGGGACTGCGGGCGAGTGAATATGGCTACACCTTC.

The chain is built from TRBV14 and TRBJ2-7; 9 bases are a match to TRBD1. V dropped 2 bases and J dropped 2; count of bases not matched to a gene: 7. Germline loops: CDR1 SGHDN, CDR2 FVKESK. This CDR3 has 16 amino acids. CDR3 in amino acids: CASSQNTGTGTYEQYF. CDR3 in DNA: TGTGCCAGCAGCCAAAACACCGGGACAGGGACCTACGAGCAGTACTTC.

This chain uses TRBV28 with TRBJ1-1; tentatively, D is TRBD1 (5 bases). The CDR3 loop spans 14 amino acids. Germline CDR1 MDHEN, CDR2 SYDVKM. Trimming removed 3 bases from V and 5 bases from J, with 13 bases in between. CDR3 DNA sequence: TGTGCCAGCAGTTTTAGGGGTGTTGGAACTGAAGCTTTCTTT. Translation: CASSFRGVGTEAFF.

The V and J genes are TRBV9 and TRBJ2-1; maybe TRBD1 (7 bases). Germline lookup yields CDR1 SGDLS and CDR2 YYNGEE. Trimming pared 4 bases from V and 3 bases from J, leaving 14 bases between. This CDR3 has 15 residues. DNA for the CDR3: TGTGCCAGCAGCCAGGGGGGAGTCGGCTACAATGAGCAGTTCTTC. It is translated as CASSQGGVGYNEQFF.

The genes are TRBV10-2 and TRBJ2-7, with D perhaps TRBD1 (5 bases). This CDR3 region has 15 residues. The germline gives CDR1 WSHSY, CDR2 SAAADI. V lost 2 bases and J 3 bases, leaving 14 bases between the germline ends. CDR3 sequence (DNA): TGCGCCAGCAGTGAGATTTGGGGCCGGCACTACGAGCAGTACTTC. It is translated as CASSEIWGRHYEQYF.

This clone was picked up a small number of times. V and J are TRBV2 and TRBJ1-5; TRBD1 matches at 7 bases. This CDR3 comprises 15 residues. Trimming cost V 8 bases and J 0 bases; bases outside gene matches: 7. Looked up from germline, CDR1 is SNHLY and CDR2 is FYNNEI. The CDR3 bases are TGTGCCAGCCTAGGGGGCCCAGATAGCAATCAGCCCCAGCATTTT. It is translated as CASLGGPDSNQPQHF. Complete variable domain (other parts from reference TRBV2 and TRBJ1-5): EPEVTQTPSHQVTQMGQEVILRCVPISNHLYFYWYRQILGQKVEFLVSFYNNEISEKSEIFDDQFSVERPDGSNFTLKIRSTKLEDSAMYFCASLGGPDSNQPQHFGDGTRLSIL.

The chain recombines TRBV4-1 with TRBJ2-7; TRBD1 is a possible D gene (6 bases). The CDR3 extends over 15 amino acids. The ends were cut back, 2 bases at V and 5 bases at J, with 16 bases in the middle. Germline CDR1 is MGHRA and CDR2 is YSYEKL. The CDR3 coding sequence is TGCGCCAGCAGCCAAAGAGGCTACAGGGAACACGAGCAGTACTTC. Amino acids: CASSQRGYREHEQYF.

The chain links TRBV7-9 to TRBJ1-3, with TRBD1 matching 7 bases. Germline assignment: CDR1 SEHNR and CDR2 FQNEAQ (reference sequence). V gave up 5 bases and J gave up 4 bases; unmatched junction bases: 5. This CDR3 comprises 14 residues. CDR3 in DNA: TGTGCCAGCAGCACGACAGGGTACGGAAACACCATATATTTT. Its translation is CASSTTGYGNTIYF.

The rearrangement links TRBV6-5 to TRBJ1-3, with D possibly matching TRBD1 (5 bases). V lost 5 bases, J lost 3 bases, and 14 bases lay in between. Germline V lookup: CDR1 MNHEY, CDR2 SVGAGI. This CDR3 is 15 amino acids long. The CDR3 coding sequence is TGTGCCAGCAGTACGGGGGGAGGGCTTGGAAACACCATATATTTT. Translated: CASSTGGGLGNTIYF.

V is TRBV27 and J is TRBJ2-3; 8 nucleotides line up with TRBD1. The CDR3 loop spans 14 amino acids. V shed 8 bases and J 7 bases; nucleotides not matched to a gene: 11. Germline loops: CDR1 MNHEY, CDR2 SMNVEV (reference sequence). CDR3 residues: CASHKGTGINTQYF. In DNA form, the CDR3 reads TGTGCCAGCCACAAAGGGACAGGAATTAATACGCAGTATTTT.

The gene calls are TRBV7-9 and TRBJ2-2; the D gene is possibly TRBD2 (5 bases). The CDR3 is made up of 13 amino acids. V lost 11 bases to trimming and J lost 2 bases, with 12 bases between them. Germline V gene lookup returns CDR1 SEHNR and CDR2 FQNEAQ (reference sequence). Written as DNA, the CDR3 is TGTGCCGTCGGGGTCGTCAACACCGGGGAGCTGTTTTTT. Amino acid sequence: CAVGVVNTGELFF.

This rearrangement joins TRBV7-2 to TRBJ2-3; D perhaps matches TRBD1 (6 bases). This CDR3 region has 14 residues. Trimming cost V 5 bases and J 4 bases, with 13 bases left between them. Per germline, CDR1 SGHTA and CDR2 FQGNSA. The CDR3 loop reads CASSRTGPADTQYF. The DNA of the CDR3 is TGTGCCAGCAGCCGCACAGGGCCAGCAGATACGCAGTATTTT.

V gene TRBV6-1 combines with J gene TRBJ2-1; 7 bases line up with TRBD1. Germline V gene sequence: CDR1 MNHNS, CDR2 SASEGT. J was trimmed by 1 base and V by 5 bases; bases with no gene match: 5. CDR3 length: 15 amino acids. The CDR3 DNA reads as TGTGCCAGCAGTCCCGGACAGGAATCCTACAATGAGCAGTTCTTC. This gives the protein CASSPGQESYNEQFF.

This rearrangement joins TRBV14 to TRBJ2-1, with 7 bases that match TRBD2. Germline CDR1 SGHDN, CDR2 FVKESK. Losses at the gene ends were 0 bases for V and 2 bases for J; bases not matched to a gene: 4. The CDR3 totals 16 residues. For the CDR3, the DNA is TGTGCCAGCAGCCAAGATCGGCTAGCGGCCTACAATGAGCAGTTCTTC. Its translation is CASSQDRLAAYNEQFF.

This chain uses TRBV28 with TRBJ2-6, with D hard to call. CDR1 MDHEN and CDR2 SYDVKM come from the germline V gene. The CDR3 sequence is 15 residues long. With 0 bases removed from V and 0 bases from J, the gap between germline ends came to 3 bases. CDR3 loop: CASSLWYSGANVLTF. The CDR3 DNA follows: TGTGCCAGCAGTTTATGGTACTCTGGGGCCAACGTCCTGACTTTC.

CDR3 sequence reads: CASTLAGGRHEQFF. CDR3 DNA sequence: TGTGCCAGCACCCTAGCGGGAGGGCGGCATGAGCAGTTCTTC. The chain carries TRBV27 and TRBJ2-1, with TRBD2 matching 12 bases. V lost 7 bases and J lost 8; bases outside the gene matches: 6. The CDR3 runs to 14 residues. Germline V gives CDR1 MNHEY, CDR2 SMNVEV (reference sequence).

This chain connects TRBV9 to TRBJ1-1, with 7 bases aligning to TRBD1. This CDR3 is 13 amino acids long. CDR1 and CDR2 from the germline V gene are SGDLS and YYNGEE. The junction had 1 base not matched to a gene; V was cut back by 4 bases and J by 1 base. Here the CDR3 DNA reads TGTGCCAGCAGCCAGGGGGGGAACACTGAAGCTTTCTTT. This gives the protein CASSQGGNTEAFF.

This clone occurred a few times. The CDR3 spells CASNPLQGNQPQHF. The DNA of the CDR3 is TGTGCCAGCAATCCCCTACAGGGCAATCAGCCCCAGCATTTT. The chain recombines TRBV6-5 with TRBJ1-5, with D tentatively TRBD1 (5 bases). V lost 7 bases to trimming and J lost 2 bases, with 12 bases between them. CDR1 is MNHEY and CDR2 is SVGAGI in the germline V gene. The CDR3 is 14 amino acids.

This clone was detected a few times. The chain has TRBV15 and TRBJ1-5; TRBD1 matches at 7 bases. Germline CDR1 LNHNV, CDR2 YYDKDF (reference sequence). With 2 bases clipped from V and 0 bases from J, the junction kept 13 bases outside the gene matches. The CDR3 loop spans 19 amino acids. The CDR3 spells CATSRSRQGPGYSNQPQHF. In nucleotides, the CDR3 is TGTGCCACCAGCAGATCCCGACAGGGCCCTGGATATAGCAATCAGCCCCAGCATTTT.

The V gene is TRBV5-4, the J gene TRBJ2-1; TRBD1 agrees at 9 bases. The germline CDR1 and CDR2 sequences are SGHNT and YYREEE (reference sequence). The CDR3 spans 14 residues. J gave up 6 bases and V 3 bases, and 4 bases lay outside the gene matches. The CDR3 DNA reads as TGTGCCAGCAGCTCGGGACAGGGTCGCAATGAGCAGTTCTTC. Protein: CASSSGQGRNEQFF. Together with reference TRBV5-4 and TRBJ2-1, the CDR3 gives the full variable domain: ETGVTQSPTHLIKTRGQQVTLRCSSQSGHNTVSWYQQALGQGPQFIFQYYREEENGRGNFPPRFSGLQFPNYSSELNVNALELDDSALYLCASSSGQGRNEQFFGPGTRLTVL.

V gene TRBV6-1 combines with J gene TRBJ1-5; D unclear. The V end lost 0 bases, the J end lost 11 bases, and 11 bases lay between the germline ends. The CDR3 is made up of 13 amino acids. Germline assignment: CDR1 MNHNS and CDR2 SASEGT. The CDR3 region has the DNA TGTGCCAGCAGTGAAGCCCGGGGAGTGTCCCAGCATTTT. This codes for CASSEARGVSQHF.

This rearrangement joins TRBV9 to TRBJ1-1; perhaps TRBD1 as D (6 bases). CDR3 size: 15 residues. V was cut by 3 bases and J by 3 bases, with 15 bases left in between. CDR1 and CDR2 from the germline V gene are SGDLS and YYNGEE. CDR3 in amino acids: CASSAYNREDTEAFF. The CDR3 DNA reads as TGTGCCAGCAGCGCATACAACAGGGAAGACACTGAAGCTTTCTTT.

This chain connects TRBV28 to TRBJ1-2, with 7 bases fitting TRBD1. Germline V gene data show CDR1 as MDHEN and CDR2 as SYDVKM. The CDR3 covers 14 residues. Losses at the gene ends were 6 bases for V and 6 bases for J; bases not matched to a gene: 10. The CDR3 DNA is TGTGCCAGCAGGATCGGGACAGACCTCCATGGCTACACCTTC. Translated, it gives CASRIGTDLHGYTF.

V usage is TRBV28 and J usage is TRBJ2-2; 7 positions match TRBD1. The CDR3 runs to 13 residues. CDR1 is MDHEN and CDR2 is SYDVKM in the germline V gene. Germline trimming cut 6 bases from V and 6 bases from J; bases unmatched to any gene: 4. This CDR3 reads CASRTGSPGELFF. The CDR3 coding sequence is TGTGCCAGCAGGACAGGGAGCCCCGGGGAGCTGTTTTTT.